The text below deals with one T cell receptor (beta chain). Its antigen is still unknown. A much larger clone differs by one base, so this may be a read error. The germline V gene has CDR1 SGHKS and CDR2 YYEKEE (reference sequence). The CDR3 is made up of 16 amino acids. V shed 4 bases, J shed 3 bases, and the junction held 11 bases outside the gene matches. This entry is derived from a study of tumor and adjacent non-tumor tissue in lung cancer. Study summary: Histology: 12 adenocarcinoma, a couple of squamous cell carcinoma, 1 small cell lung cancer.

Study results and caveats: Normal lung showed higher cumulative top 100 clone frequency than tumor. Compared with tumor, normal lung showed significantly lower TCR diversity.

TCRbeta libraries were built with three rounds of nested PCR, modified from ARM-PCR. TCRdb itself ran the multiplex PCR reads through MiXCR, one entry per CDR3 protein. The sample consists of around 80,000 distinct CDR3 sequences, over 65% of them appearing once. No cell sorting was done before RNA was extracted from the tissue. The normal lung tissue was taken more than 3 cm from the tumor edge. Between August and November 2014, newly diagnosed, chemotherapy-naive lung cancer patients underwent thoracic surgery in China. This TCR derives from a man between 65 and 85 years old with non-small cell lung cancer. J is TRBJ2-3 and V is TRBV5-5, with 7 bases fitting TRBD2. Input material: distant non-tumor lung tissue. CDR3 DNA: TGTGCCAGCAGCCCGCCCGGGACTACTCTAACAGATACGCAGTATTTT. This sequence encodes CASSPPGTTLTDTQYF.